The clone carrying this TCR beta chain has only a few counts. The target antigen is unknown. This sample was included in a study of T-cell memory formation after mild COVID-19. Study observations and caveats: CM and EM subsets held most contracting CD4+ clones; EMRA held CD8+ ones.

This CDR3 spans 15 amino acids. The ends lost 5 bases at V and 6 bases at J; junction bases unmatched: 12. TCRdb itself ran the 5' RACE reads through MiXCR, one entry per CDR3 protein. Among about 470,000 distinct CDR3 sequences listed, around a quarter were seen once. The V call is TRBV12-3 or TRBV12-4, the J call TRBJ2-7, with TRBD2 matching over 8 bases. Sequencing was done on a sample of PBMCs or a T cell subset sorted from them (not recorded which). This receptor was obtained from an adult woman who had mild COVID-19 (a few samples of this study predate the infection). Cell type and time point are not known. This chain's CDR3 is CASSPAGARKSEQYF. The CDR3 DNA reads TGTGCCAGCAGTCCAGCGGGAGCGAGGAAAAGCGAGCAGTACTTC.